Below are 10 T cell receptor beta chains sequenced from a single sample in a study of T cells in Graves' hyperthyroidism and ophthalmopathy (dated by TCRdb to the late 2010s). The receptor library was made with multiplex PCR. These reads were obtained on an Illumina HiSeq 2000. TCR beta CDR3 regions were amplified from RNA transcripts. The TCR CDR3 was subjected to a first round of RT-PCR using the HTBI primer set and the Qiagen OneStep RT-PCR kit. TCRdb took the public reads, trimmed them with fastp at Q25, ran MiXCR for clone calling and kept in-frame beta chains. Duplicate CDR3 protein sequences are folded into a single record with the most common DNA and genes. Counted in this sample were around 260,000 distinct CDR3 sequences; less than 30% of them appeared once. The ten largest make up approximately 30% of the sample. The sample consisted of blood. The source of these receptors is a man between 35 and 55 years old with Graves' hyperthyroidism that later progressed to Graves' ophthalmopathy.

As DNA, the CDR3 is TGTGCCAGCAGTTCGGACGCTGAGACCCAGTACTTC. Protein product: CASSSDAETQYF. V is TRBV5-4 and J is TRBJ2-5, with unresolved D. The length of the CDR3 is 12 residues. V lost 5 bases and J 5 bases, leaving 10 bases between the germline ends. Germline CDR1 and CDR2: SGHNT and YYREEE (reference sequence).

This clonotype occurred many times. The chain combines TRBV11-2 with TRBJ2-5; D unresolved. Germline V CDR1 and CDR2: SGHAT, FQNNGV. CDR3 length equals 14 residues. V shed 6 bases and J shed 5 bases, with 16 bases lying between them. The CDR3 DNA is TGTGCCAGCAGTTACTATGGCCCGTCGGAGACCCAGTACTTC. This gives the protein CASSYYGPSETQYF.

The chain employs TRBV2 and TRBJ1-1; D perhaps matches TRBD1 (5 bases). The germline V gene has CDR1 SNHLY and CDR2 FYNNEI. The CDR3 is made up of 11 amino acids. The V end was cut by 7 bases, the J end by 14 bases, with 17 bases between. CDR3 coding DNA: TGTGCCAGCAAGGGAGGGGCTGGGGTGTTCTTT. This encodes CASKGGAGVFF.

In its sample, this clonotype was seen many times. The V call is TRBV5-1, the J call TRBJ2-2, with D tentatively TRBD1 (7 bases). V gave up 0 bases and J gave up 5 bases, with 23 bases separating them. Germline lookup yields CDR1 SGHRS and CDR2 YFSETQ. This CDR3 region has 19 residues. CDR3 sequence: CASSLVLTSLRGRTGELFF. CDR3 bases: TGCGCCAGCAGCTTGGTCTTAACTAGCCTCAGGGGGAGGACCGGGGAGCTGTTTTTT. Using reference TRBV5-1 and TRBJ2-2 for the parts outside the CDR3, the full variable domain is KAGVTQTPRYLIKTRGQQVTLSCSPISGHRSVSWYQQTPGQGLQFLFEYFSETQRNKGNFPGRFSGRQFSNSRSEMNVSTLELGDSALYLCASSLVLTSLRGRTGELFFGEGSRLTVL.

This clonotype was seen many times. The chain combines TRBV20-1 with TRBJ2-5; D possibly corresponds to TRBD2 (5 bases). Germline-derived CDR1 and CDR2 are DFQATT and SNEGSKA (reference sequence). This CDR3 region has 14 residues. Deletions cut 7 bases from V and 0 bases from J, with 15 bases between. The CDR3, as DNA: TGCAGTGTCCCTAGTTGGCGGGACCAAGAGACCCAGTACTTC. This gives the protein CSVPSWRDQETQYF.

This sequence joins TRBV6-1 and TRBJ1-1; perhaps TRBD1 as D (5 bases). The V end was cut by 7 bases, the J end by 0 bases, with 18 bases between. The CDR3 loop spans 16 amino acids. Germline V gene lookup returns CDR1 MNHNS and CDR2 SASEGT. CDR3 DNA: TGTGCCAGCACTCCCCTTGTGGGACTGATGAACACTGAAGCTTTCTTT. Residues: CASTPLVGLMNTEAFF.

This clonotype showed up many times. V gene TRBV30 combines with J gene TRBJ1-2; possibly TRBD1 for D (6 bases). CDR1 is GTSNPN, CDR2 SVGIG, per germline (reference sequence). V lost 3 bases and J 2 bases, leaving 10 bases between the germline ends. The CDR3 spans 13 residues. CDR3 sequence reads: CAWSATGNYGYTF. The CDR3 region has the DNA TGTGCCTGGAGCGCGACAGGAAACTATGGCTACACCTTC.

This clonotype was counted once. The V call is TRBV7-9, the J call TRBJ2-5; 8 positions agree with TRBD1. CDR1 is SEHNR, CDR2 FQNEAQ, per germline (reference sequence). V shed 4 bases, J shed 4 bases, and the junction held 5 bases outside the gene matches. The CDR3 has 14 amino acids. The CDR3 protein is CASSYYDRGETQYF. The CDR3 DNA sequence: TGTGCCAGCAGCTACTACGACAGGGGAGAGACCCAGTACTTC.

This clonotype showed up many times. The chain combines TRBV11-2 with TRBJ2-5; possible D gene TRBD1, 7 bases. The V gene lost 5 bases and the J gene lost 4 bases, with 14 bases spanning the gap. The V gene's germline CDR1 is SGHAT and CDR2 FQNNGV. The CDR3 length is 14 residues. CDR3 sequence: CASSEGAGGETQYF. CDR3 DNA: TGTGCCAGCAGCGAGGGGGCCGGGGGAGAGACCCAGTACTTC.

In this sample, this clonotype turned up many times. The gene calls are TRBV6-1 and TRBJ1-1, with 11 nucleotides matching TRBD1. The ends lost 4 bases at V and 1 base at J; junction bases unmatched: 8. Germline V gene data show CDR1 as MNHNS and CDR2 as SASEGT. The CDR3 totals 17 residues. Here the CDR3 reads CASSGRDRGGRNTEAFF. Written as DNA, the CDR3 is TGTGCCAGCAGTGGTCGGGACAGGGGGGGCCGGAACACTGAAGCTTTCTTT.